The clone carrying this T cell receptor beta chain has a count of ten or more. Its antigen remains unknown. These data belong to a study of metastatic and nonmetastatic thyroid tumors. Study information: The comparison covered peripheral blood and tumor or nodule tissue in malignant and benign thyroid patients.

Study results and limitations: Significantly higher TCR beta diversity was reportedly seen in malignant thyroid tumors than benign nodules, in blood and tumor.

V was pared by 0 bases and J by 0 bases, with 6 bases between. The CDR3 is 14 residues long. Germline loops: CDR1 SGDLS, CDR2 YYNGEE. Per the study methods: The distant-metastasis classifier for papillary thyroid cancer was built from CDR3 differences across clinicopathological groups. Using MiXCR, TCRdb re-called clones from the PCR reads. In this record, the V and J calls reflect TCRdb's handling and not the investigators' own analysis. The sample contains some 20,000 clones, 23% of which appear only once. Thyroid surgery had not been preceded by any treatment in any patient. The gene calls are TRBV9 and TRBJ1-1; D gene uncertain. What was sequenced was blood. This TCR came from a male donor with papillary thyroid cancer or a benign thyroid nodule (not recorded which). Some clones in this sample may be carry-over from other donors' samples. CDR3 nucleotide sequence: TGTGCCAGCAGCGTAGACAGCATGAACACTGAAGCTTTCTTT. Protein: CASSVDSMNTEAFF.